These 31 T cell receptor beta chains originate from one sample sequenced in a study of blood T cell repertoires in COVID-19. TCRdb keeps only in-frame clones here, not all; method: immunoSEQ multiplex PCR. The profile shows roughly 25,000 clones, 90% to 95% of them singletons. The sequencing input was peripheral blood. These receptors came from a woman in her 50s with active COVID-19.

The chain uses TRBV28 and TRBJ1-5; 8 bases are shared with TRBD1. The germline V gene encodes CDR1 MDHEN and CDR2 SYDVKM. There are 14 residues in the CDR3. V was clipped by 8 bases and J by 4 bases; unmatched bases: 7. Here the CDR3 reads CASLPQGANQPQHF. CDR3 in DNA: TGTGCCAGCCTACCCCAGGGGGCGAATCAGCCCCAGCATTTT. The full variable domain, completed using reference TRBV28 and TRBJ1-5, is DVKVTQSSRYLVKRTGEKVFLECVQDMDHENMFWYRQDPGLGLRLIYFSYDVKMKEKGDIPEGYSVSREKKERFSLILESASTNQTSMYLCASLPQGANQPQHFGDGTRLSIL.

V and J are TRBV27 and TRBJ1-2, with TRBD1 matching 11 bases. The CDR3 loop spans 17 amino acids. J lost 7 bases, V lost 0 bases, and 10 bases had no gene match. From germline, CDR1 is MNHEY and CDR2 SMNVEV (reference sequence). Here the CDR3 DNA reads TGTGCCAGCAGTTTATCGTGGGTGAGGACAGGGGGCCCTGGCTACACCTTC. It is translated as CASSLSWVRTGGPGYTF.

The V gene is TRBV29-1, the J gene TRBJ2-1; D ambiguous. Germline V gene sequence: CDR1 SQVTM, CDR2 ANQGSEA. This CDR3 is built from 14 residues. Trimming removed 4 bases from V and 2 bases from J, with 12 bases in between. CDR3 sequence (DNA): TGCAGCGTTGGAAAAGCGCAAACCTACAATGAGCAGTTCTTC. Translation: CSVGKAQTYNEQFF.

This clone was seen only once. CDR3 sequence reads: CASSYSSGPGAFF. CDR3 nucleotides: TGTGCCAGCAGTTACTCGAGCGGGCCTGGAGCTTTCTTT. The chain recombines TRBV6-2 or TRBV6-3 with TRBJ1-1, with D hard to call. V shed 0 bases and J shed 10 bases, with 12 bases lying between them. This CDR3 has 13 amino acids. Germline CDR1 reads MNHEY; CDR2 reads SVGEGT.

The J gene is TRBJ2-3, the V gene TRBV7-2; the match to TRBD2 covers 13 bases. With V trimmed by 5 bases and J by 4 bases, 3 bases remained unmatched. Germline lookup yields CDR1 SGHTA and CDR2 FQGNSA. This CDR3 has 15 residues. CDR3 sequence reads: CASSLGLAGSDTQYF. The CDR3 DNA sequence: TGTGCCAGCAGCCTGGGACTAGCGGGATCAGATACGCAGTATTTT.

The V gene is TRBV5-1, the J gene TRBJ1-2, with 8 bases fitting TRBD1. V shed 4 bases and J 6 bases; nucleotides not matched to a gene: 8. Germline CDR1 and CDR2: SGHRS and YFSETQ. The CDR3 spans 14 residues. The CDR3: CASSLGQGPDGYTF. In DNA form, the CDR3 reads TGCGCCAGCAGCCTAGGACAGGGTCCCGATGGCTACACCTTC.

The genes are TRBV7-9 and TRBJ2-7, with TRBD1 matching over 8 bases. V shed 4 bases, J shed 5 bases, and the junction held 7 bases outside the gene matches. There are 14 residues in the CDR3. Germline V lookup: CDR1 SEHNR, CDR2 FQNEAQ (reference sequence). The CDR3: CASSSLGQGHEQYV. As DNA, the CDR3 is TGTGCCAGCAGCTCGTTAGGACAGGGACACGAGCAGTACGTC.

J is TRBJ2-1 and V is TRBV9, with 12 bases lining up with TRBD2. Trimming took 3 bases from V and 9 from J; bases not matched to a gene: 4. Germline CDR1 is SGDLS and CDR2 is YYNGEE. The CDR3 is 14 amino acids. CDR3 DNA sequence: TGTGCCAGCAGCGCGACTAGCGGGGGACTTGAGCAGTTCTTC. Translating gives CASSATSGGLEQFF.

The rearrangement links TRBV20-1 to TRBJ2-3, with a possible D match to TRBD2 (6 bases). V was shortened by 3 bases and J by 6 bases, with 16 bases between the two germline ends. The CDR3 covers 14 residues. CDR1 is DFQATT, CDR2 SNEGSKA, per germline (reference sequence). CDR3 DNA: TGCAGTGCTAGTCGGGGGAGTCTGAGGGATACGCAGTATTTT. Its protein product is CSASRGSLRDTQYF.

This clone came up once. This chain uses TRBV5-4 with TRBJ2-5; 10 bases match TRBD1. CDR3 length: 16 residues. With 0 bases clipped from V and 5 bases from J, the junction kept 7 bases outside the gene matches. Germline V gene sequence: CDR1 SGHNT, CDR2 YYREEE (reference sequence). CDR3 bases: TGTGCCAGCAGCTTGGGAGGACAGGGGGGATTGGAGACCCAGTACTTC. This gives the protein CASSLGGQGGLETQYF.

The chain couples TRBV6-5 to TRBJ1-6; D remains ambiguous. Deletions cut 4 bases from V and 6 bases from J, with 10 bases between. The CDR3 runs 14 residues. The germline V gene encodes CDR1 MNHEY and CDR2 SVGAGI. CDR3 loop: CASSSRNLNSPLHF. The CDR3 DNA reads TGTGCCAGCAGTTCTAGGAACCTTAATTCACCCCTCCACTTT.

This chain uses TRBV7-8 with TRBJ2-7; D perhaps matches TRBD1 (5 bases). In germline, CDR1 is SGHVS, CDR2 FQNEAQ. Trimming took off 0 bases at V and 2 bases at J, with 11 bases between the two ends. The length of the CDR3 is 15 residues. The CDR3 region has the DNA TGTGCCAGCAGCTTAGCGGTTAGGGGCGCCTACGAGCAGTACGTC. This gives the protein CASSLAVRGAYEQYV.

V gene TRBV6-5 combines with J gene TRBJ2-4; 10 bases align to TRBD1. There are 13 residues in the CDR3. V gave up 6 bases and J gave up 8 bases; unmatched junction bases: 4. Per the germline V gene, CDR1 is MNHEY and CDR2 is SVGAGI. CDR3 DNA sequence: TGTGCCAGCAGCGGGACAGGGGTTGACATTCAGTACTTC. Translation: CASSGTGVDIQYF.

V and J are TRBV6-1 and TRBJ2-1; TRBD2 might be the D (7 bases). CDR3 length: 16 residues. Per the germline V gene, CDR1 is MNHNS and CDR2 is SASEGT. Between the trimmed V and J ends, which lost 1 base and 6 bases, there was a span of 16 bases. CDR3 DNA: TGTGCCAGCAGTGAAGTTGGGGGGGCTGGGGGCAATGAGCAGTTCTTC. Amino acids: CASSEVGGAGGNEQFF.

The V gene is TRBV19, the J gene TRBJ2-3, with 12 nucleotides matching TRBD2. Germline-derived CDR1 and CDR2 are LNHDA and SQIVND (reference sequence). V was pared by 5 bases and J by 3 bases, with 9 bases of the junction left unmatched. The CDR3 consists of 17 residues. The CDR3 region is CASSPRLAGAVTDTQYF. The CDR3 DNA reads as TGTGCCAGTAGTCCTCGACTAGCGGGGGCTGTAACAGATACGCAGTATTTT.

The table lists this clone with a few counts. The V call is TRBV11-2, the J call TRBJ2-3; TRBD2 aligns across 7 bases. Trimming removed 5 bases from V and 0 bases from J; junction bases left unmatched: 5. CDR1 and CDR2 (germline): SGHAT, FQNNGV. The CDR3 has 15 residues. CDR3 sequence: CASSRDYLSTDTQYF. Here the CDR3 DNA reads TGTGCCAGCAGCCGGGACTACCTAAGCACAGATACGCAGTATTTT.

This rearrangement joins TRBV13 to TRBJ2-7; TRBD2 matches 11 bases. CDR3 length: 18 amino acids. The germline V gene encodes CDR1 PRHDT and CDR2 FYEKMQ (reference sequence). The J segment lost 7 bases and the V segment lost 6 bases, leaving 20 bases of the junction unmatched. CDR3 in amino acids: CASSPQATSGRGVSEQYF. The CDR3 DNA sequence: TGTGCCAGCAGTCCACAAGCCACTAGCGGGAGAGGGGTGTCGGAGCAGTACTTC.

The CDR3: CASSINARVRGETQYF. DNA of the CDR3: TGTGCCAGTAGTATAAATGCCAGGGTGCGTGGAGAGACCCAGTACTTC. The rearrangement links TRBV19 to TRBJ2-5, with D possibly matching TRBD1 (5 bases). Germline V gene lookup returns CDR1 LNHDA and CDR2 SQIVND (reference sequence). Trimming shortened V by 2 bases and J by 4 bases, and 17 bases separated the two germline ends. CDR3 length: 16 residues.

This clone showed up just a few times. The V gene is TRBV11-2, the J gene TRBJ2-5; 8 bases are shared with TRBD2. CDR3 length: 17 residues. The germline CDR1 and CDR2 sequences are SGHAT and FQNNGV. The V and J ends lost 4 bases and 0 bases, in that order; junction bases with no gene match: 10. CDR3 DNA: TGTGCCAGCAGCTCCAGTCGTAGCGGGGAGAACCAAGAGACCCAGTACTTC. This codes for CASSSSRSGENQETQYF.

The chain uses TRBV29-1 and TRBJ1-6; D is uncertain. V lost 6 bases and J 3 bases, leaving 9 bases between the germline ends. This CDR3 comprises 13 residues. Germline V gene sequence: CDR1 SQVTM, CDR2 ANQGSEA. CDR3 loop: CSVAGDYNSPLHF. As DNA, the CDR3 is TGCAGCGTCGCGGGCGACTATAATTCACCCCTCCACTTT.

The chain links TRBV7-2 to TRBJ2-1; possible D gene TRBD1, 5 bases. Germline lookup yields CDR1 SGHTA and CDR2 FQGNSA. Trimming removed 8 bases from V and 5 bases from J, with 16 bases in between. This CDR3 is 14 amino acids long. As DNA, the CDR3 is TGTGCCAGCTTCTTTGGGCCAGGGAACAATGAGCAGTTCTTC. It translates to CASFFGPGNNEQFF.

The chain employs TRBV11-2 and TRBJ1-2; D remains ambiguous. Per germline, CDR1 SGHAT and CDR2 FQNNGV. The length of the CDR3 is 12 residues. The ends were cut back, 4 bases at V and 8 bases at J, with 11 bases in the middle. The CDR3 DNA follows: TGTGCCAGCAGCTCACAGCATGTAGGCTACACCTTC. Its translation is CASSSQHVGYTF.

The rearrangement uses TRBV28 and TRBJ2-1; 8 bases fit TRBD2. From germline, CDR1 is MDHEN and CDR2 SYDVKM. Germline trimming cut 4 bases from V and 5 bases from J; bases unmatched to any gene: 10. The CDR3 sequence is 16 residues long. The DNA for the CDR3 is TGTGCCAGCAGTTCTCCCGGGGGTAGCGGGAACAATGAGCAGTTCTTC. Amino acids: CASSSPGGSGNNEQFF.

V gene TRBV25-1 combines with J gene TRBJ1-5; 9 nucleotides align to TRBD1. The J segment lost 6 bases and the V segment lost 5 bases, leaving 8 bases of the junction unmatched. The CDR3 length is 15 residues. Germline V gene lookup returns CDR1 MGHDK and CDR2 SYGVNS. The CDR3 sequence is CASSRGQGDFQPQHF. CDR3 DNA: TGTGCCAGCAGTCGGGGACAGGGAGACTTTCAGCCCCAGCATTTT. The whole variable domain, remainder taken from reference TRBV25-1 and TRBJ1-5, is EADIYQTPRYLVIGTGKKITLECSQTMGHDKMYWYQQDPGMELHLIHYSYGVNSTEKGDLSSESTVSRIRTEHFPLTLESARPSHTSQYLCASSRGQGDFQPQHFGDGTRLSIL.

This chain connects TRBV7-6 to TRBJ2-1, with D possibly being TRBD1 (5 bases). The CDR3 has 13 residues. Germline values: CDR1 SGHVS, CDR2 FNYEAQ. Trimming shortened V by 0 bases and J by 8 bases, and 8 bases separated the two germline ends. CDR3: CASSLARQYEQFF. CDR3 bases: TGTGCCAGCAGCTTAGCGCGACAGTATGAGCAGTTCTTC.

The chain is built from TRBV19 and TRBJ1-1; 8 bases are a match to TRBD1. Germline values: CDR1 LNHDA, CDR2 SQIVND (reference sequence). The junction had 6 bases not matched to a gene; V was cut back by 8 bases and J by 4 bases. The CDR3 totals 13 residues. In DNA form, the CDR3 reads TGTGCCAGTTCGAGACAGGGGCCCACTGAAGCTTTCTTT. Translating it yields CASSRQGPTEAFF. The full variable domain, in which reference TRBV19 and TRBJ1-1 provide the parts outside the CDR3, is DGGITQSPKYLFRKEGQNVTLSCEQNLNHDAMYWYRQDPGQGLRLIYYSQIVNDFQKGDIAEGYSVSREKKESFPLTVTSAQKNPTAFYLCASSRQGPTEAFFGQGTRLTVV.

J is TRBJ2-7 and V is TRBV19; D is uncertain. Trimming pared 3 bases from V and 3 bases from J, leaving 15 bases between. CDR3 length: 15 residues. Per the germline V gene, CDR1 is LNHDA and CDR2 is SQIVND (reference sequence). CDR3 sequence: CASSIDRQRYYEQYF. Written as DNA, the CDR3 is TGTGCCAGTAGTATTGATCGGCAGAGGTACTACGAGCAGTACTTC.

The chain has TRBV6-5 and TRBJ2-7; TRBD1 agrees at 10 bases. CDR3 length: 14 residues. The V segment lost 4 bases and the J segment 2 bases; nucleotides outside the gene matches: 2. The germline V gene encodes CDR1 MNHEY and CDR2 SVGAGI. The CDR3 bases are TGTGCCAGCAGTTGGACAGGGGGACCCTACGAGCAGTACTTC. Amino acid sequence: CASSWTGGPYEQYF.

This rearrangement joins TRBV3-1 (or the pseudogene TRBV3-2) to TRBJ2-1, with D perhaps TRBD1 (6 bases). The CDR3 is made up of 14 amino acids. Trimming left V 2 bases short and J 8 bases short, with 13 bases between. Looked up from germline, CDR1 is LGHDT and CDR2 is YNNKEL (reference sequence). The CDR3 nucleotides read TGTGCCAGCAGCCAACTACAGGGTTCGGATGAGCAGTTCTTC. It codes for CASSQLQGSDEQFF.

The rearrangement joins TRBV5-1 to TRBJ1-3; D is ambiguous. V was pared by 0 bases and J by 0 bases, with 10 bases between. The CDR3 length is 16 residues. Germline-derived CDR1 and CDR2 are SGHRS and YFSETQ. The CDR3 sequence is CASSLDPGSSGNTIYF. The CDR3 DNA sequence: TGCGCCAGCAGCTTGGACCCAGGTAGCTCTGGAAACACCATATATTTT.

DNA for the CDR3: TGTGCCAGCAGCTGGGACAGGGGGCCTGAGACCCAGTACTTC. Translating gives CASSWDRGPETQYF. The chain is built from TRBV2 and TRBJ2-5; 12 positions match TRBD1. V dropped 6 bases and J dropped 5; count of bases not matched to a gene: 4. This CDR3 region has 14 residues. Germline assignment: CDR1 SNHLY and CDR2 FYNNEI.